This T cell receptor (beta chain) derives from a study of OX40 agonist ivuxolimab in advanced cancers. Study in general: The dose of intravenous ivuxolimab that patients received every 2 weeks ranged from 0.01 to 10 mg/kg. Among those enrolled, mean age was 60 years (range about 23 to 85) and approximately 83% were male. Enrolled patients in dose escalation had cancers that were hepatocellular carcinoma, melanoma, renal cell or head and neck cancer.

Sequencing was performed with immunoSEQ multiplex PCR; in TCRdb, only in-frame clones are kept and a portion is missing. The repertoire holds about 77,000 clones, with roughly 91% as singletons. The CDR3 covers 16 residues. The V segment lost 5 bases and the J segment 8 bases; nucleotides outside the gene matches: 16. Germline values: CDR1 SGHTA, CDR2 FQGNSA. In its sample, this clone was seen a few times. Its antigen is as yet unknown. Study conclusions and caveats: Blood T cells, both CD4+ and CD8+, expanded clonally by week 6 at 0.1 to 3.0 mg/kg.

The receptor was derived from an adult with an advanced solid tumor such as melanoma, head and neck, liver or kidney cancer. Sample: CD4+ or CD8+ T cells sorted from blood, taken in a trial of the OX40 agonist ivuxolimab. This chain uses TRBV7-2 with TRBJ1-2; 8 bases line up with TRBD1. The CDR3 nucleotides are TGTGCCAGCAGCCCGATGGACAGGGCTCTTTGGGGCGGCTACACCTTC. Its protein is CASSPMDRALWGGYTF.